The next 20 T cell receptor beta chains were all read from a single sample in a study of blood T cell repertoires in COVID-19. Data came from immunoSEQ multiplex PCR; TCRdb stores just in-frame clones and leaves some out. The sample holds hundreds of thousands of clones, about 87% seen once. Material: peripheral blood. The source is a woman aged 25 to 45 with COVID-19, enrolled during active disease.

This clone is a singleton in its sample. This sequence joins TRBV11-3 and TRBJ2-1, with 10 bases lining up with TRBD2. Trimming at V came to 2 bases and at J to 7 bases, leaving 8 bases not matched to a gene. Germline values: CDR1 SGHNT, CDR2 YENEEA. The CDR3 is 16 amino acids. Here the CDR3 reads CASSLLAGGPNNEQFF. DNA of the CDR3: TGTGCCAGCAGCTTATTAGCGGGAGGTCCCAATAATGAGCAGTTCTTC.

In nucleotides, the CDR3 is TGTGCCAGTAGTATGCTAGCGGGGGGGCAGGCTACGCAGTATTTT. Translating gives CASSMLAGGQATQYF. The chain has TRBV19 and TRBJ2-3; 12 bases fit TRBD2. V trimming: 3 bases; J trimming: 8 bases; junction bases outside the gene matches: 6. The CDR3 covers 15 residues. Germline CDR1 and CDR2: LNHDA and SQIVND (reference sequence).

This chain links TRBV3-1 (or the pseudogene TRBV3-2) with TRBJ1-5; no clear D gene. The V gene's germline CDR1 is LGHDT and CDR2 YNNKEL (reference sequence). The germline V and J ends were trimmed by 3 bases and 2 bases, with 2 bases remaining between them. The CDR3 is 12 amino acids. CDR3 residues: CASSHGNQPQHF. The CDR3 DNA sequence: TGTGCCAGCAGCCACGGCAATCAGCCCCAGCATTTT.

V gene TRBV21-1 combines with J gene TRBJ2-1; the tabulated D call, TRBD2, remains unverified against the DNA. TRBV21-1 constitutes a pseudogene. This CDR3 region has 17 residues. The CDR3 loop is CASGSLSSGRHHNEQFF. DNA for the CDR3: TGTGCCAGTGGCTCGTTGTCTAGCGGGAGGCATCACAATGAGCAGTTCTTC.

The chain carries TRBV6-2 or TRBV6-3 and TRBJ2-1; 7 bases agree with TRBD2. Germline loops: CDR1 MNHEY, CDR2 SVGEGT. Trimming took 6 bases from V and 10 from J; bases not matched to a gene: 18. This CDR3 region has 16 residues. The CDR3, as DNA: TGTGCCAGCAGCCCCCCCAGGGCTAGCGGTGCCCGGGAGCAGTTCTTC. It yields the protein CASSPPRASGAREQFF.

This chain connects TRBV5-1 to TRBJ1-1; D possibly corresponds to TRBD1 (5 bases). V lost 0 bases, J lost 2 bases, and 11 bases lay in between. The germline CDR1 and CDR2 sequences are SGHRS and YFSETQ. The CDR3 length is 15 residues. The CDR3 is CASSLGRGSNTEAFF. The DNA for the CDR3 is TGCGCCAGCAGCTTGGGTAGGGGATCAAACACTGAAGCTTTCTTT.

This chain joins TRBV6-2 or TRBV6-3 and TRBJ2-5, with 8 bases that match TRBD2. Germline trimming cut 6 bases from V and 3 bases from J; bases unmatched to any gene: 21. The length of the CDR3 is 19 residues. The germline gives CDR1 MNHEY, CDR2 SVGEGT. CDR3 amino acids: CASSNSFLSGRAQKETQYF. For the CDR3, the DNA is TGTGCCAGCAGCAACTCTTTTCTTTCCGGGAGGGCCCAGAAAGAGACCCAGTACTTC.

The chain is built from TRBV6-2 or TRBV6-3 and TRBJ2-2; tentative D call: TRBD2 (6 bases). Germline V lookup: CDR1 MNHEY, CDR2 SVGEGT. V lost 2 bases and J 4 bases, leaving 11 bases between the germline ends. There are 15 residues in the CDR3. For the CDR3, the DNA is TGTGCCAGCAGTTACGGAGGGTCAGGCACCGGGGAGCTGTTTTTT. Protein product: CASSYGGSGTGELFF.

V and J are TRBV5-6 and TRBJ1-1, with D unclear. The germline gives CDR1 SGHDT, CDR2 YYEEEE. The V and J ends lost 1 base and 0 bases respectively, with 16 bases between them. The CDR3 extends over 17 amino acids. CDR3 DNA sequence: TGTGCCAGCAGCTTGATCGGGGAGCGGAGGTTGAACACTGAAGCTTTCTTT. This encodes CASSLIGERRLNTEAFF.

The CDR3 DNA follows: TGTGCCAGCAGGCGGGCTAGCCGCCCAAGGGACTACGAGCAGTACGTC. Its translation: CASRRASRPRDYEQYV. The rearrangement joins TRBV14 to TRBJ2-7, with TRBD2 as a possible D gene (5 bases). Germline CDR1 is SGHDN and CDR2 is FVKESK. V lost 6 bases, J lost 3 bases, and 21 bases lay in between. The CDR3 covers 16 residues.

This chain uses TRBV6-5 with TRBJ1-2; D is possibly TRBD1 (6 bases). Trimming stripped 8 bases from V and 7 bases from J, with 17 bases between. This CDR3 is 13 amino acids long. Germline CDR1 and CDR2: MNHEY and SVGAGI. In DNA form, the CDR3 reads TGTGCCAGCCGTCCGGGGGGAGGGGGTGGCTACACCTTC. Its protein is CASRPGGGGGYTF.

The chain couples TRBV5-1 to TRBJ1-1; D not resolved. CDR3 length: 14 amino acids. Germline values: CDR1 SGHRS, CDR2 YFSETQ. Trimming removed 0 bases from V and 7 bases from J, with 13 bases in between. The CDR3 coding sequence is TGCGCCAGCAGCTTGGCGCGGGCGGCTGATGAAGCTTTCTTT. As protein: CASSLARAADEAFF.

The gene calls are TRBV7-2 and TRBJ2-1; a possible D gene is TRBD2 (6 bases). CDR1 is SGHTA, CDR2 FQGNSA, per germline. The CDR3 totals 13 residues. Trimming left V 2 bases short and J 9 bases short, with 11 bases between. This CDR3 is CASSLLGGGEQFF. Here the CDR3 DNA reads TGTGCCAGCAGCTTACTCGGGGGAGGTGAGCAGTTCTTC.

This clone was found once. This chain joins TRBV6-5 and TRBJ2-7; 11 nucleotides agree with TRBD2. The junction had 3 bases not matched to a gene; V was cut back by 6 bases and J by 2 bases. Per the germline V gene, CDR1 is MNHEY and CDR2 is SVGAGI. The length of the CDR3 is 14 residues. The CDR3 here is CASRTLAGAYEQYV. The CDR3 nucleotides read TGTGCCAGCAGGACACTAGCGGGGGCCTACGAGCAGTACGTC.

The chain combines TRBV5-4 with TRBJ1-2, with 9 positions matching TRBD1. Germline lookup yields CDR1 SGHNT and CDR2 YYREEE (reference sequence). CDR3 length: 16 amino acids. J gave up 7 bases and V 3 bases, and 13 bases lay outside the gene matches. DNA of the CDR3: TGTGCCAGCAGCTCCAGGGACAGGGAACGAACTTCTGGCTACACCTTC. It translates to CASSSRDRERTSGYTF. Looking up the rest from reference TRBV5-4 and TRBJ1-2 gives the full variable domain: ETGVTQSPTHLIKTRGQQVTLRCSSQSGHNTVSWYQQALGQGPQFIFQYYREEENGRGNFPPRFSGLQFPNYSSELNVNALELDDSALYLCASSSRDRERTSGYTFGSGTRLTVV.

The J gene is TRBJ2-1, the V gene TRBV19, with 7 bases identical to TRBD1. J gave up 6 bases and V 6 bases, and 8 bases lay outside the gene matches. The CDR3 is 14 residues long. CDR1 and CDR2 from the germline V gene are LNHDA and SQIVND (reference sequence). The CDR3 here is CASRKQQGSNEQFF. CDR3 nucleotides: TGTGCCAGTAGAAAACAACAGGGGAGCAATGAGCAGTTCTTC. Filled out from reference TRBV19 and TRBJ2-1, the complete variable domain reads DGGITQSPKYLFRKEGQNVTLSCEQNLNHDAMYWYRQDPGQGLRLIYYSQIVNDFQKGDIAEGYSVSREKKESFPLTVTSAQKNPTAFYLCASRKQQGSNEQFFGPGTRLTVL.

This chain uses TRBV29-1 with TRBJ2-7; tentatively, D is TRBD1 (6 bases). CDR1 is SQVTM and CDR2 is ANQGSEA in the germline V gene. The ends were cut back, 4 bases at V and 0 bases at J, with 10 bases in the middle. The CDR3 runs to 13 residues. DNA for the CDR3: TGCAGCGTTGTGGAGACAGGCTCCTACGAGCAGTACTTC. Its translation is CSVVETGSYEQYF.

This chain joins TRBV29-1 and TRBJ2-7, with 9 bases that match TRBD1. The germline CDR1 and CDR2 sequences are SQVTM and ANQGSEA. The length of the CDR3 is 13 residues. V lost 4 bases and J lost 5; bases outside the gene matches: 6. In DNA form, the CDR3 reads TGCAGCGTTGTGCGGACAGGGGTTAACGAGCAGTACTTC. This encodes CSVVRTGVNEQYF.

The rearrangement joins TRBV6-5 to TRBJ2-1, with D tentatively TRBD2 (6 bases). V dropped 2 bases and J dropped 4 bases, with 15 bases sitting between them. Per the germline V gene, CDR1 is MNHEY and CDR2 is SVGAGI. The CDR3 runs 16 residues. This chain's CDR3 is CASSYIRGGEYNEQFF. The DNA of the CDR3 is TGTGCCAGCAGTTACATCCGCGGAGGGGAATACAATGAGCAGTTCTTC.

The gene calls are TRBV14 and TRBJ2-7; no reliable D call. The V end was cut by 4 bases, the J end by 3 bases, with 4 bases between. CDR3 length: 11 amino acids. From germline, CDR1 is SGHDN and CDR2 FVKESK. CDR3: CASSRSYEQYF. The CDR3 DNA reads TGTGCCAGCAGCCGGAGCTACGAGCAGTACTTC.